This entry is about one T cell receptor beta chain. Its antigen has not been determined. Per-nucleotide qualities are absent, and no much larger clonotype sits a single base away. All of the isolated RNA was reverse transcribed with the High Capacity cDNA Reverse Transcription Kit, so expressed TCRB transcripts were sequenced. Deep immunoSEQ sequencing was performed on naive, central memory and regulatory T cell samples, with an average of approximately 4 million total reads per sample. After sorted cells were lysed in RLT buffer, RNA was extracted with DNase-treated RNeasy Micro or Mini kits, with the choice depending on cell number. Each cell subset was processed separately to prevent cross-contamination, with patient and healthy donor samples processed together. TCRB sequences were amplified from cDNA with the immunoSEQ multiplex PCR, producing 87-bp fragments spanning the CDR3 region. Sequencing of the amplicons was performed on the Illumina HiSeq platform. Per the authors' processing: Synthetic template baselines were used to correct PCR bias computationally, reads within Hamming distance 2 were collapsed together, and singletons that could not be merged were discarded. By aligning reads against IMGT, V, D and J genes, CDR3 length, and insertions or deletions at six rearrangement sites were assigned. Within each subset, clonotype counts were normalized to the number of sorted cells before true diversity and Gini coefficients were calculated with the tcR R package. The overlap coefficient, calculated on TCRB nucleotide sequences, was used to quantify repertoire sharing. As a proxy for the pre-selection repertoire, out-of-frame TCRB sequences from naive cells were analyzed. The clones in this table, taken by TCRdb from immuneACCESS, are in-frame only. Not every clone is retained; where verified, under half of the shortfall comes from an unresolved V gene, and the cause of the rest is unknown. For V, J and clone size, that table is used; D and trimming come from the DNA. The sample table contains roughly 610,000 clones; only one count was recorded for about a sixth of them. Approximately 0.099% of the sample is taken by the ten largest.

The CDR3 contains 16 residues, cysteine and phenylalanine counted. The entry retains the CDR3 DNA only, 48 bases that are in frame from base 1. The junction shows trimming of 6 bases on V and 4 bases on J, and the gene matches do not reach 10 bases of it. The germline V gene (reference sequence) provides CDR1 MNHEY and CDR2 SMNVEV. The data derive from a study of beta chain features in type 1 diabetes (dated 2018 in TCRdb). About the full investigation: No differences in mean age, gender distribution, total cell number or subset yield were found between patients and healthy donors. A total of 85 million to 110 million sorted cells were examined across all samples, and RNA yield correlated strongly with the number of cells per subset. In the study, recently diagnosed type 1 diabetes patients and matched healthy donors were compared on the TCRB repertoires of their sorted circulating CD4+ T cell subsets. Naive and central memory subsets were obtained from all 30 or so donors, but regulatory and stem cell-like memory subsets were isolated from only 8 patients and roughly 8 healthy donors.

A single peripheral blood draw of approximately 100 mL on average was collected from each donor into heparinised tubes. Using a panel that included CD45RO, CCR7, CD25, CD127, CD95 and CD27, naive, central memory, regulatory and stem cell-like memory CD4+ T cells were sorted on a BD FACSAria II. All sorted populations exceeded 95% purity. Right away, PBMCs were isolated by Lymphoprep density gradient centrifugation and were stained directly, with no culture step. To minimize batch effects, samples were stained and sorted in pairs, one healthy donor with one patient per experiment. Broader findings and caveats from the paper: PCR may preferentially amplify shorter templates, but because patient and control samples were amplified and corrected together, any resulting skew would affect both groups equally. Naive, central memory and regulatory TCRB repertoires appeared to be more similar among patients than among healthy donors. Because cDNA was sequenced instead of genomic DNA, highly expressing activated cells could be over-represented, though the groups showed no difference in activation or CD3 levels. In all four CD4+ subsets, TCRB CDR3 length was moderately but significantly shorter in type 1 diabetes patients. At VDJ recombination sites, patients with type 1 diabetes made fewer insertions and deleted more nucleotides, a pattern implying thymic rearrangement abnormalities. Because the HLA sub-analyses included only small numbers of individuals, any influence of HLA type on TCRB rearrangement was left unresolved.

The sequencing input was naive CD4+ T cells from blood. In the paper's terms, the cell subset or site label means: true naive CD4+ T cells. The sequence links TRBV27 to TRBJ2-3; 10 central bases correspond to TRBD1. The sequence derives from a young man in good health. The nucleotides read TGTGCCAGCAGGCCGGGACAGGGGACCCGCGCAGATACGCAGTATTTT. Translation gives CASRPGQGTRADTQYF.